One and the same sample provided the 14 T cell receptor beta chains below, sequenced in a study of T cells in Graves' hyperthyroidism and ophthalmopathy. What was amplified from RNA transcripts were TCR beta CDR3 regions. Researchers ran a first-round RT-PCR on the TCR CDR3 using the HTBI primer set. TCRdb used MiXCR to reprocess the multiplex PCR reads, holding one entry per CDR3 protein. The sample lists about 330,000 distinct CDR3 sequences, roughly 15% occurring once. The sample comprised blood. Receptors were obtained from a woman in her 40s with Graves' ophthalmopathy.

With regard to this clonotype: A much larger clone differs from this one at a single base, so this may be a read error. The genes are TRBV11-3 and TRBJ2-3, with D possibly TRBD2 on 6 matching bases. The CDR3 covers 19 residues. Germline values: CDR1 SGHNT, CDR2 YENEEA. The CDR3 region is CASGLDRWVPGERTDTQYF. DNA of the CDR3: TGTGCCAGCGGCTTAGACCGTTGGGTTCCGGGGGAGCGCACAGATACGCAGTATTTT.

This clonotype was counted only a few times. This CDR3 reads CASSFLLGAGELFF. Written as DNA, the CDR3 is TGTGCCAGCAGTTTTCTCTTGGGGGCCGGGGAGCTGTTTTTT. The chain carries TRBV12-3 or TRBV12-4 and TRBJ2-2; perhaps D is TRBD1 or TRBD2 (5 bases each). The length of the CDR3 is 14 residues. Trimming pared 3 bases from V and 6 bases from J, leaving 11 bases between.

V is TRBV24-1 and J is TRBJ2-5; 7 bases fit TRBD1. The CDR3 totals 15 residues. V trimming: 5 bases; J trimming: 2 bases; junction bases outside the gene matches: 7. The germline V gene has CDR1 KGHDR and CDR2 SFDVKD. CDR3 region: CATSAPARGQETQYF. DNA of the CDR3: TGTGCCACCAGTGCCCCGGCCAGGGGGCAAGAGACCCAGTACTTC.

About this clonotype: A much larger clone lies a single base off, so this may be a read error. V usage is TRBV27 and J usage is TRBJ2-6; possible D gene TRBD2, 6 bases. The CDR3 runs to 15 residues. V lost 7 bases, J lost 0 bases, and 10 bases lay in between. Looked up from germline, CDR1 is MNHEY and CDR2 is SMNVEV (reference sequence). The CDR3 loop reads CASTRGISGANVLTF. Written as DNA, the CDR3 is TGTGCCAGCACCCGGGGGATCTCTGGGGCCAACGTCCTGACTTTC.

This clonotype was counted at least ten times. V gene TRBV20-1 combines with J gene TRBJ2-5; 7 bases are a match to TRBD1. Per germline, CDR1 DFQATT and CDR2 SNEGSKA (reference sequence). After removal of 6 bases from V and 5 bases from J, the junction contained 6 bases not matched to a gene. CDR3 length equals 12 residues. The chain's CDR3 is CSAHDRVETQYF. CDR3 DNA: TGCAGTGCGCACGACAGGGTTGAGACCCAGTACTTC.

This clonotype was seen only a few times. The gene calls are TRBV20-1 and TRBJ2-7, with D possibly matching TRBD1 (5 bases). CDR1 and CDR2 from the germline V gene are DFQATT and SNEGSKA (reference sequence). Trimming shortened V by 3 bases and J by 9 bases, and 27 bases separated the two germline ends. The CDR3 runs to 16 residues. CDR3 sequence: CSASPGFVRRTPSQYF. DNA for the CDR3: TGCAGTGCTAGCCCGGGCTTTGTCCGTAGGACACCTTCGCAGTACTTC.

This clonotype was seen repeatedly, ten times or more. The chain uses TRBV2 and TRBJ1-2, with TRBD1 identical over 7 bases. With V trimmed by 5 bases and J by 7 bases, 13 bases remained unmatched. The V gene's germline CDR1 is SNHLY and CDR2 FYNNEI. The CDR3 loop spans 15 amino acids. CDR3 amino acids: CASSLPRGGLVGYTF. CDR3 in DNA: TGTGCCAGCAGTCTCCCCAGGGGGGGACTCGTTGGCTACACCTTC.

This clonotype turned up a few times. This chain links TRBV3-1 with TRBJ1-1, with TRBD1 matching over 8 bases. This CDR3 contains 15 residues. The germline CDR1 and CDR2 sequences are LGHDT and YNNKEL (reference sequence). V lost 4 bases, J lost 4 bases, and 8 bases stayed unmatched. CDR3 bases: TGTGCCAGCAGCCTCGGGGCGGGACAGGCCACTGAAGCTTTCTTT. This gives the protein CASSLGAGQATEAFF.

Many counts were recorded for this clonotype. The V and J genes are TRBV12-3 or TRBV12-4 and TRBJ1-2; 8 bases are a match to TRBD1. J was trimmed by 4 bases and V by 7 bases; bases with no gene match: 11. The CDR3 length is 15 residues. The DNA for the CDR3 is TGTGCCAGCACTCCAGACCGACAGGGGTCCTATGGCTACACCTTC. Amino acid sequence: CASTPDRQGSYGYTF.

This clonotype was recorded many times. This sequence joins TRBV7-2 and TRBJ2-1, with 10 bases lining up with TRBD1. Germline V lookup: CDR1 SGHTA, CDR2 FQGNSA. The CDR3 runs 13 residues. V shed 3 bases and J 12 bases; nucleotides not matched to a gene: 5. The CDR3 DNA follows: TGTGCCAGCAGCTTTGACAGGGGGCTTCCGCAGTTCTTC. Translating gives CASSFDRGLPQFF.

The sample holds many counts of this clonotype. The J gene is TRBJ1-1, the V gene TRBV5-1, with D possibly matching TRBD1 (6 bases). The CDR3 is made up of 16 amino acids. V was clipped by 1 base and J by 3 bases, with 16 bases between them. Germline V lookup: CDR1 SGHRS, CDR2 YFSETQ. The CDR3 DNA reads TGCGCCAGCAGCTTGAATTCAGGGGCGGAATACACTGAAGCTTTCTTT. Encoded protein: CASSLNSGAEYTEAFF.

The chain employs TRBV4-1 and TRBJ1-5, with D perhaps matching TRBD1 (5 bases). The CDR3 contains 13 residues. Germline CDR1 is MGHRA and CDR2 is YSYEKL. V lost 4 bases to trimming and J lost 4 bases, with 8 bases between them. The CDR3 bases are TGCGCCAGCAGCCGGAGGGGTAATCAGCCCCAGCATTTT. Translated: CASSRRGNQPQHF.

Only one count was recorded for this clonotype. A read error may account for a junction end that differs from germline. The chain combines TRBV4-2 with TRBJ2-1; maybe TRBD2 (5 bases). Germline CDR1 reads LGHNA; CDR2 reads YNFKEQ. The CDR3 has 18 amino acids. The CDR3 DNA sequence: TGTGCCAGCGGCCAAGTTGCTGGACTTTGGAGCTCCTACAATGAGCAGTTCTTC. Protein sequence: CASGQVAGLWSSYNEQFF.

The CDR3 coding sequence is TGTGCCAGTAGTGAGAGGACAGGGGGCATATACGAGCAGTACTTC. Translation: CASSERTGGIYEQYF. The rearrangement uses TRBV19 and TRBJ2-7, with 11 bases aligning to TRBD1. Trimming removed 5 bases from V and 4 bases from J; junction bases left unmatched: 7. Germline-derived CDR1 and CDR2 are LNHDA and SQIVND (reference sequence). The CDR3 runs to 15 residues.